This T cell receptor (beta chain) was captured by sequencing in a study of blood T cell repertoires in COVID-19. The wider study: PBMCs, B-cell-depleted T cells, or T cells provided the cDNA or gDNA that made up the material.

Here immunoSEQ multiplex PCR was the method, and the copy in TCRdb shows in-frame clones only, minus some. The sample carries under 300,000 clones, about 80% recorded once. The CDR3 spans 14 residues. Germline CDR1 is LGHDT and CDR2 is YNNKEL (reference sequence). V was shortened by 1 base and J by 4 bases, with 10 bases between the two germline ends. The rearrangement joins TRBV3-1 (or the pseudogene TRBV3-2) to TRBJ1-1; the D gene is possibly TRBD1 (5 bases). This receptor was obtained from a woman over 75 with acute or convalescent COVID-19. Sequencing was carried out using peripheral blood. The CDR3 DNA is TGTGCCAGCAGCCAAGGCAGGGTTGCCACTGAAGCTTTCTTT. Its translation: CASSQGRVATEAFF.